The sequence of this T cell receptor (beta chain) was determined in a study of CD8+ T cells in alopecia areata. Extraction of RNA preceded its reverse transcription into cDNA, which served as the sequencing template. Using immunoSEQ multiplex PCR, the repertoire was profiled, and TCRdb retains in-frame clones only, with some absent. The table includes 61,000 or so clones, about 96% detected once. The V gene's germline CDR1 is SNHLY and CDR2 FYNNEI. This CDR3 region has 16 residues. The V gene lost 4 bases and the J gene lost 0 bases, with 14 bases spanning the gap. PBMCs were stained for CD3, CD4 and CD8, and CD4+ and CD8+ T cells were sorted.

The sequencing here drew on CD8+ T cells sorted from blood, taken at week 0. This rearrangement joins TRBV2 to TRBJ2-3; D is perhaps TRBD1 or TRBD2 (6 bases each). This receptor was obtained from a human donor with alopecia areata. The CDR3 loop reads CASSGRGAVSTDTQYF. CDR3 DNA: TGTGCCAGCAGTGGAAGGGGGGCCGTGAGCACAGATACGCAGTATTTT.